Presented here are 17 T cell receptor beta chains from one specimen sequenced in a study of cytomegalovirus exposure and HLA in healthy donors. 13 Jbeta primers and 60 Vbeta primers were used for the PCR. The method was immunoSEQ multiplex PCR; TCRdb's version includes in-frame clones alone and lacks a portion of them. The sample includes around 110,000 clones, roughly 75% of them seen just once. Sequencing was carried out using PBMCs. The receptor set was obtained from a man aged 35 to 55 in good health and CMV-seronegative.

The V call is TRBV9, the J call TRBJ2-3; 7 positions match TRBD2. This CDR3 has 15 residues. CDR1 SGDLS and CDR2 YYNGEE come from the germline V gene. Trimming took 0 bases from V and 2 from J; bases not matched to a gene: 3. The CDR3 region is CASSVAGGFTDTQYF. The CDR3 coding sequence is TGTGCCAGCAGCGTAGCGGGGGGATTCACAGATACGCAGTATTTT.

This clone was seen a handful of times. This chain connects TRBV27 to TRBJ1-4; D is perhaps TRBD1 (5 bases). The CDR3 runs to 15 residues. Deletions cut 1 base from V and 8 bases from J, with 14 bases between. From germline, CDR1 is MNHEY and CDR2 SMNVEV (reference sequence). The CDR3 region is CASSLLGREGEKLFF. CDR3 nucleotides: TGTGCCAGCAGTTTATTGGGCAGGGAGGGGGAAAAACTGTTTTTT. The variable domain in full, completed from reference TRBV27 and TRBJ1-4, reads EAQVTQNPRYLITVTGKKLTVTCSQNMNHEYMSWYRQDPGLGLRQIYYSMNVEVTDKGDVPEGYKVSRKEKRNFPLILESPSPNQTSLYFCASSLLGREGEKLFFGSGTQLSVL.

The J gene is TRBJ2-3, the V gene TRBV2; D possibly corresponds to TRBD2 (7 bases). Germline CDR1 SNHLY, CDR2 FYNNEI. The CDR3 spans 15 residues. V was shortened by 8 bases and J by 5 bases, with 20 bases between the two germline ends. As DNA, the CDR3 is TGTGCCAGCTGGGGGGGGCGGGCGGGTGGAGATACGCAGTATTTT. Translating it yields CASWGGRAGGDTQYF.

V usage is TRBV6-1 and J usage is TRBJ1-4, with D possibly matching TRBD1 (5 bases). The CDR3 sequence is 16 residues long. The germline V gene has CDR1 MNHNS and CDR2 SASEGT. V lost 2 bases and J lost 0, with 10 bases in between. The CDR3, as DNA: TGTGCCAGCAGTGAACAAGCGGGGGCAACTAATGAAAAACTGTTTTTT. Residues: CASSEQAGATNEKLFF.

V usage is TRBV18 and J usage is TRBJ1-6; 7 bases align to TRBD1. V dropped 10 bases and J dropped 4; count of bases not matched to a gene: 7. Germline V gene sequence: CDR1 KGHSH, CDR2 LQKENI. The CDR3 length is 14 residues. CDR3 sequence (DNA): TGTGCCACTCCGGAGGGACAGTATAATTCACCCCTCCACTTT. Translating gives CATPEGQYNSPLHF.

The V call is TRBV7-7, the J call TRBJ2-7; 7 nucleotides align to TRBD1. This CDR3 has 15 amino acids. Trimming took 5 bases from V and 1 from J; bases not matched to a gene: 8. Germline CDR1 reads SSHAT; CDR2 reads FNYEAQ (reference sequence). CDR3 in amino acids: CASSPGGQLSYEQYF. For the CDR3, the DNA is TGTGCCAGCAGCCCTGGGGGACAGTTATCCTACGAGCAGTACTTC.

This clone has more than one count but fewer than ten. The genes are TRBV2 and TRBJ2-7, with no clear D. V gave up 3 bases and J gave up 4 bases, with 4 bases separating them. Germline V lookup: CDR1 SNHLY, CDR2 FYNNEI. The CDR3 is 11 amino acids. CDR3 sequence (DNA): TGTGCCAGCAGTGATCATTACGAGCAGTACTTC. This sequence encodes CASSDHYEQYF.

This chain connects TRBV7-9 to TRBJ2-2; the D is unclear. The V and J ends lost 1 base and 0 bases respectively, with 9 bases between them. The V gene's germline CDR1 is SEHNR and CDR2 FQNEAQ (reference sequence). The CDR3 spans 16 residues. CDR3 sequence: CASSLVPPANTGELFF. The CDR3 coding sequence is TGTGCCAGCAGCTTAGTCCCTCCCGCGAACACCGGGGAGCTGTTTTTT.

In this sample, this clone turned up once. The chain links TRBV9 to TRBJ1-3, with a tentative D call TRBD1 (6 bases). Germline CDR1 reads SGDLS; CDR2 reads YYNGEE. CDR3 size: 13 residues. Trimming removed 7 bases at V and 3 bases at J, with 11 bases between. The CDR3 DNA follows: TGTGCCAGCGGCAGGGGTGGTGGAAACACCATATATTTT. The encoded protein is CASGRGGGNTIYF.

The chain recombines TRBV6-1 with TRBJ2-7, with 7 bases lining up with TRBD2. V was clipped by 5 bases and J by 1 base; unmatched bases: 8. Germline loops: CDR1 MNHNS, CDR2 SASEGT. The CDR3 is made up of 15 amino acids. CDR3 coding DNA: TGTGCCAGCAGTCCGGCTCTGGGAGGGTCCTACGAGCAGTACTTC. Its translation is CASSPALGGSYEQYF.

CDR3 protein: CASSLRVYSAGRPREQFF. The CDR3 nucleotides are TGTGCCAGCAGCTTGAGAGTGTATTCGGCGGGTCGGCCGCGGGAGCAGTTCTTC. The chain combines TRBV5-8 with TRBJ2-1, with D perhaps TRBD2 (5 bases). V dropped 1 base and J dropped 10 bases, with 27 bases sitting between them. There are 18 residues in the CDR3. Germline CDR1 reads SGHTS; CDR2 reads YDEGEE.

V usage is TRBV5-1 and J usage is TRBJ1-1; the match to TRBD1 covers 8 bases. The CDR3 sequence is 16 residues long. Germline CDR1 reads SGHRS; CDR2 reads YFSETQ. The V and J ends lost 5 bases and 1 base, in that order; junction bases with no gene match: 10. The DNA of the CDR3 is TGCGCCAGCAGTACCAACTCCGGGACAGGGAACACTGAAGCTTTCTTT. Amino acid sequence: CASSTNSGTGNTEAFF. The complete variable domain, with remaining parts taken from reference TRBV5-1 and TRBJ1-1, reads KAGVTQTPRYLIKTRGQQVTLSCSPISGHRSVSWYQQTPGQGLQFLFEYFSETQRNKGNFPGRFSGRQFSNSRSEMNVSTLELGDSALYLCASSTNSGTGNTEAFFGQGTRLTVV.

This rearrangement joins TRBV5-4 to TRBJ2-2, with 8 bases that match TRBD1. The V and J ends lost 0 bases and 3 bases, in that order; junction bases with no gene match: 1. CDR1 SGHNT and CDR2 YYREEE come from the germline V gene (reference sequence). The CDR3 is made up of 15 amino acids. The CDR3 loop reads CASSLGTGYTGELFF. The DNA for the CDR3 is TGTGCCAGCAGCTTGGGGACAGGGTACACCGGGGAGCTGTTTTTT.

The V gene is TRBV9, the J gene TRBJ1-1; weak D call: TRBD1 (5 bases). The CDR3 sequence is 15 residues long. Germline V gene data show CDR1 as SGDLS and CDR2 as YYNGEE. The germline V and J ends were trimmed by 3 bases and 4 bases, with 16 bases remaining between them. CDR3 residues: CASSASVGGSTEAFF. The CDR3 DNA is TGTGCCAGCAGCGCCAGTGTCGGGGGGAGCACTGAAGCTTTCTTT. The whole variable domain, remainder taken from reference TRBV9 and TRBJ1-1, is DSGVTQTPKHLITATGQRVTLRCSPRSGDLSVYWYQQSLDQGLQFLIQYYNGEERAKGNILERFSAQQFPDLHSELNLSSLELGDSALYFCASSASVGGSTEAFFGQGTRLTVV.

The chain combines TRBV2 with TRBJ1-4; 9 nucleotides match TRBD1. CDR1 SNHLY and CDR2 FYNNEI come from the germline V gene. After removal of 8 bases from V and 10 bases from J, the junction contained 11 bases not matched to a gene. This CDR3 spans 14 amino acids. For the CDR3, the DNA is TGTGCCAGCTCGAGGGCACAGGGGGCTGGAAAACTGTTTTTT. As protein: CASSRAQGAGKLFF.

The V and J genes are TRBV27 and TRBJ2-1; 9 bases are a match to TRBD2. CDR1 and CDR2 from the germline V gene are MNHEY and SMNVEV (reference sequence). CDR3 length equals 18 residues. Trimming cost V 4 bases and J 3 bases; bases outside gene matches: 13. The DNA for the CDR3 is TGTGCCAGCAGTTCCTATCCCCCAGCGGGGGGTGGCTACAATGAGCAGTTCTTC. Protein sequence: CASSSYPPAGGGYNEQFF.

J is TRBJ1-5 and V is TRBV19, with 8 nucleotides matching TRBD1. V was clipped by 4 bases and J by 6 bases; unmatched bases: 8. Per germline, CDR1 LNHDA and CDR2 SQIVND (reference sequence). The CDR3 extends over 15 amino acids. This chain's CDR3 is CASSTDRERRQPQHF. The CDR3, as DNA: TGTGCCAGTAGTACGGACAGGGAGCGGCGTCAGCCCCAGCATTTT.